A selection of T cell receptor beta chains follows, all from one sample in a study of response to subunit inactivated influenza vaccine. Each CDR3 protein gets one entry after TCRdb re-called the RT-PCR reads with MiXCR. This table has about 580,000 distinct CDR3 sequences, about 15% appearing once. The sequencing here drew on PBMCs from blood, taken 11 to 12 days after vaccination. Source of these receptors: a man between 50 and 59 years old who received an inactivated influenza vaccine. Each CDR3 is given with its conserved first and last residue. The D gene is left open where the match is weak. Clone size appears in some rows only: once, few, many, or a class for an expanded clone.

j_call v_call clone_size d_call cdr3_aa cdr3_nt
TRBJ1-1 TRBV30 - - CASSGLRTAFF TGTGCCTCCTCAGGCCTCCGGACCGCTTTCTTT
TRBJ2-7 TRBV3-1 - - CASSHPSSDPSFYEQYF TGTGCCAGCAGCCACCCGTCCTCGGACCCGTCTTTTTACGAGCAGTACTTC
TRBJ2-3 TRBV29-1 many - CSVAPTRGTDTQYF TGCAGCGTTGCCCCGACTAGGGGCACAGATACGCAGTATTTT
TRBJ2-7 TRBV5-5 - - CASSETGVYEQYF TGTGCCAGCAGCGAGACAGGTGTCTACGAGCAGTACTTC
TRBJ2-7 TRBV20-1 - - CSARPDDLYEQYF TGCAGTGCTAGACCGGATGACCTCTACGAGCAGTACTTC
TRBJ1-6 TRBV4-3 many - CASSQGGQYNSPLHF TGCGCCAGCAGCCAAGGAGGACAGTATAATTCACCCCTCCACTTT
TRBJ2-5 TRBV7-2 - TRBD1 CASSSGTGERGTQYF TGTGCCAGCAGCTCCGGGACAGGAGAAAGAGGGACCCAGTACTTC
TRBJ2-7 TRBV29-1 few - CSVVVPRDGEQYF TGCAGCGTTGTAGTTCCCCGCGACGGCGAGCAGTACTTC
TRBJ1-1 TRBV20-1 few - CSARKGRNTEAFF TGCAGTGCTAGAAAGGGCAGGAACACTGAAGCTTTCTTT
TRBJ2-3 TRBV4-3 - TRBD2 CASSPGLAGVPDTQYF TGCGCCAGCAGCCCCGGACTAGCGGGAGTACCAGATACGCAGTATTTT
TRBJ2-2 TRBV28 many TRBD2 CASSFPTSGATTNTGELFF TGTGCCAGCAGTTTCCCGACTAGCGGGGCCACTACGAACACCGGGGAGCTGTTTTTT
TRBJ1-5 TRBV6-1 - - CASSPDPTGFKGQPQHF TGTGCCAGCAGCCCTGACCCTACAGGGTTTAAAGGTCAGCCCCAGCATTTT
TRBJ2-5 TRBV6-2/TRBV6-3 few - CASRADGGPQYF TGTGCCTCAAGAGCGGACGGGGGGCCCCAGTACTTC
TRBJ2-1 TRBV7-9 - - CASSLLRLYNEQFF TGTGCCAGCAGCTTACTGCGGTTGTACAATGAGCAGTTCTTC
TRBJ2-6 TRBV2 - - CASTSTVAYSGANVLTF TGTGCCAGCACCTCGACAGTTGCTTATTCTGGGGCCAACGTCCTGACTTTC
TRBJ2-3 TRBV5-1 few - CASSLEHGPVNTQYF TGCGCCAGCAGCTTGGAACACGGTCCCGTGAATACGCAGTATTTT
TRBJ2-2 TRBV7-7 few - CASSFPFDRPTGELFF TGTGCTAGCAGCTTTCCCTTTGACAGGCCCACCGGGGAGCTGTTTTTT
TRBJ2-3 TRBV12-3/TRBV12-4 few - CASSTETGYTQYF TGTGCCAGCAGCACCGAAACAGGATATACGCAGTATTTT
TRBJ1-2 TRBV7-9 - TRBD1 CASSFPGTGEGDGYTF TGTGCCAGCAGCTTTCCCGGGACAGGGGAAGGGGATGGCTACACCTTC
TRBJ2-4 TRBV9 few - CASSAGAGVVDIQYF TGTGCCAGCAGCGCCGGGGCTGGGGTGGTGGACATTCAGTACTTC
TRBJ2-1 TRBV4-3 - TRBD1 CASSQQGRSNEQFF TGCGCCAGCAGTCAACAGGGGCGGTCGAATGAGCAGTTCTTC
TRBJ2-1 TRBV12-3/TRBV12-4 - - CASSLQGPWDEQFF TGTGCCAGCAGTTTACAGGGGCCATGGGATGAGCAGTTCTTC
TRBJ2-1 TRBV29-1 few - CSALSRAYNEQFF TGCAGCGCCCTATCCAGGGCGTACAATGAGCAGTTCTTC
TRBJ2-1 TRBV20-1 medium-sized - CSVEIGHANEQFF TGCAGCGTCGAAATCGGACATGCAAATGAGCAGTTCTTC
TRBJ1-1 TRBV4-3 - - CASSQDSRVGTEAFF TGCGCCAGCAGCCAAGATTCAAGGGTGGGCACTGAAGCTTTCTTT